This T cell receptor (beta chain) derives from a study of a mutant IDH1 vaccine in newly diagnosed glioma. Profiled with immunoSEQ multiplex PCR; TCRdb holds only in-frame clones, not every one. The sample holds some 80,000 clones, about 85% seen once. With regard to this clone: Its specificity is not known.

Time point specified: week 23, last vaccination. Doses consisted of 300 ug of mutant IDH1 20-mer peptide each, paired with topical imiquimod. The material sequenced was PBMCs, taken from a glioma patient whose treatment included an IDH1 peptide vaccine. The TCR was taken from a woman between 50 and 59 years old with glioma.

This chain's CDR3 is CASSPGNLAKNIQYF. CDR3 nucleotide sequence: TGTGCCAGCAGCCCGGGTAATTTAGCCAAAAACATTCAGTACTTC. The chain links TRBV7-9 to TRBJ2-4; no definite D call. This CDR3 contains 15 residues. Germline V CDR1 and CDR2: SEHNR, FQNEAQ (reference sequence). V was pared by 5 bases and J by 0 bases, with 11 bases between.